This T cell receptor (beta chain) is from a study of blood T cell repertoires in COVID-19. Study as a whole: Italy, Spain and the United States were the sources of the convalescent and acute COVID-19 samples. PBMCs, B-cell-depleted T cells, or T cells were the source of the cDNA or gDNA that made up the material.

This clone was counted a single time. The V and J ends lost 5 bases and 1 base, in that order; junction bases with no gene match: 6. This CDR3 has 16 amino acids. The V gene's germline CDR1 is LGHDT and CDR2 YNNKEL (reference sequence). Study processing details: Cell counts per sample came from amplifying reference gene primers. The data were produced by immunoSEQ multiplex PCR, yet TCRdb's version contains in-frame clones alone and is incomplete. D and trimming come from the DNA, and the V and J calls and clone size come from that table. The sample has under 100,000 clones, roughly 90% seen once. This receptor was taken from a woman in her sixties or seventies with acute or convalescent COVID-19. The genes are TRBV3-1 (or the pseudogene TRBV3-2) and TRBJ2-5; 11 positions match TRBD2. The sequenced sample was peripheral blood. In nucleotides, the CDR3 is TGTGCCAGCAGCTATGGGACTAGCGGATTCCAAGAGACCCAGTACTTC. It yields the protein CASSYGTSGFQETQYF.